The clone carrying this TCR beta chain was counted many times. The V end was cut by 5 bases, the J end by 10 bases, with 12 bases between. The length of the CDR3 is 12 residues. In germline, CDR1 is SEHNR, CDR2 FQNEAQ (reference sequence). This record belongs to a study of tumor-infiltrating lymphocytes in glioblastoma multiforme. Three nested ARM-PCR rounds with V-beta and C-beta primers built TCRB libraries. Unique molecular identifiers were not described for the libraries. TCRdb re-called the multiplex PCR reads with MiXCR, one entry per CDR3 protein. The sample consists of 13,000 or so distinct CDR3 sequences, roughly 68% of them appearing once.

This receptor was obtained from a male donor with glioblastoma. The specimen sequenced was brain tumor tissue. This chain links TRBV7-9 with TRBJ2-1, with TRBD2 as a possible D gene (6 bases). This CDR3 reads CASSAITSEQFF. The CDR3 DNA is TGTGCCAGCAGCGCCATTACTAGCGAGCAGTTCTTC. The whole variable domain, filled in from reference TRBV7-9 and TRBJ2-1, reads DTGVSQNPRHKITKRGQNVTFRCDPISEHNRLYWYRQTLGQGPEFLTYFQNEAQLEKSRLLSDRFSAERPKGSFSTLEIQRTEQGDSAMYLCASSAITSEQFFGPGTRLTVL.